Listed below are T cell receptor delta chains from one sample, sequenced in a study of Vδ1+ human thymocytes. TCRdb fed the multiplex PCR reads into CATT to redo clone calling. The sample contains around 60,000 delta-chain clones, more than 12% of which appear only once. Sequenced sample: Vdelta1+ gamma-delta thymocytes from the thymus. These receptors were taken from a girl under two years old who had congenital heart surgery. The CDR3 runs from the conserved cysteine through the conserved F or W. D genes are given only for firm matches. Some rows mark clone size as missing; the rest say once, few, many or name a class of expanded clone.

>TRDV2|TRDJ1|.|.
CACDTTLSDGAATDKLIF
TGTGCCTGTGACACCACCCTTTCCGATGGGGCCGCCACCGATAAACTCATCTTT
>TRDV1|TRDJ1|.|TRDD3
CALGEQWPCGWGIDTDKLIF
TGTGCTCTTGGGGAACAGTGGCCCTGCGGCTGGGGGATAGACACCGATAAACTCATCTTT
>TRDV1|TRDJ1|.|TRDD3
CALGEQDLETGGYGLIF
TGTGCTCTTGGGGAACAGGACCTCGAAACTGGGGGATACGGGCTCATCTTT
>TRDV1|TRDJ1|.|.
CALGEQGKLPTCTGEPDKLIF
TGTGCCCTTGGGGAACAGGGAAAGCTTCCTACCTGTACTGGGGAGCCCGATAAACTCATCTTT
>TRDV1|TRDJ1|.|TRDD3
CALGERFGLTLGVPPEKLIF
TGTGCTCTAGGGGAACGGTTCGGCCTAACGCTGGGGGTCCCCCCCGAGAAACTCATCTTT
>TRDV1|TRDJ1|.|.
CALGELISGWGLLADKLIF
TGTGCTCTTGGGGAACTAATTTCTGGATGGGGGCTTCTCGCCGATAAACTCATCTTT
>TRDV1|TRDJ1|.|TRDD3
CALGECGGYTDKLIF
TGTGCTCTTGGGGAATGCGGGGGATACACCGATAAACTCATCTTT
>TRDV1|TRDJ1|.|TRDD3
CALGERHFPRTGGYGDKLIF
TGTGCTCTTGGGGAACGCCATTTTCCGCGTACTGGGGGATACGGCGATAAACTCATCTTT
>TRDV1|TRDJ1|few|.
CALGEGGTSSYEDTGTDKLIF
TGTGCTCTTGGGGAAGGCGGGACCTCCTCCTACGAGGATACGGGCACCGATAAACTCATCTTT
>TRAV29/DV5|TRDJ1|many|.
CAAYTGTDKLIF
TGTGCAGCTTATACAGGCACCGATAAACTCATCTTT
>TRDV1|TRDJ1|few|TRDD3
CALHVTGDTSYTDKLIF
TGTGCTCTTCACGTTACTGGGGACACTTCGTACACCGATAAACTCATCTTT
>TRDV1|TRDJ1|few|.
CALGEALLRGYTDKLIF
TGTGCTCTTGGGGAAGCGTTGTTACGGGGGTACACCGATAAACTCATCTTT
>TRDV1|TRDJ1|.|.
CALGELPSYTDKLIF
TGTGCTCTTGGGGAACTTCCCTCGTACACCGATAAACTCATCTTT
>TRDV1|TRDJ1|.|.
CALGELGNGLYTDKLIF
TGTGCTCTTGGGGAACTAGGTAACGGGCTGTACACCGATAAACTCATCTTT
>TRDV1|TRDJ1|.|.
CALGETHRGGTEGFPARDKLIF
TGTGCTCTTGGGGAGACCCACCGAGGGGGTACTGAGGGATTCCCCGCACGCGATAAACTCATCTTT
>TRDV1|TRDJ1|few|TRDD3
CALGFYPSPGGYANTDKLIF
TGTGCTCTTGGGTTTTACCCTTCCCCTGGGGGATACGCGAACACCGATAAACTCATCTTT
>TRDV1|TRDJ1|.|.
CALGELRGSHTDKLIF
TGTGCTCTTGGGGAACTCCGGGGGTCCCACACCGATAAACTCATCTTT
>TRDV2|TRDJ1|.|TRDD3
CACGYWGLGWGDTDKLIF
TGTGCCTGCGGTTACTGGGGACTTGGTTGGGGCGATACCGATAAACTCATCTTT
>TRDV1|TRDJ1|.|TRDD3
CALGDLPTSVLGDTRSDKLIF
TGTGCTCTTGGGGACCTTCCTACGTCGGTACTGGGGGATACGCGGTCCGATAAACTCATCTTT
>TRDV1|TRDJ1|.|TRDD3
CALGELDPLGDTRSDKLIF
TGTGCTCTTGGGGAACTGGATCCTCTGGGGGATACGCGCTCCGATAAACTCATCTTT
>TRDV1|TRDJ1|.|TRDD3
CALGELPTRTGGYGHTDKLIF
TGTGCTCTTGGGGAACTTCCTACCCGTACTGGGGGATACGGACACACCGATAAACTCATCTTT
>TRDV1|TRDJ1|.|TRDD3
CALGERLGWVLGDGLFYTDKLIF
TGTGCTCTTGGGGAACGATTGGGTTGGGTACTGGGGGATGGTCTCTTCTACACCGATAAACTCATCTTT
>TRDV1|TRDJ1|.|.
CALGNDGGWVYTDKLIF
TGTGCTCTTGGGAACGATGGGGGCTGGGTTTACACCGATAAACTCATCTTT
>TRDV1|TRDJ1|.|TRDD3
CALGELHTGGFWADKLIF
TGTGCTCTTGGCGAACTACACACTGGGGGATTTTGGGCCGATAAACTCATCTTT
>TRDV1|TRDJ1|few|.
CALGEPLLPGYTDKLIF
TGTGCTCTTGGGGAACCTCTCCTGCCAGGGTACACCGATAAACTCATCTTT
>TRDV1|TRDJ1|.|.
CALGELNRGPDKLIF
TGTGCTCTTGGGGAATTAAACCGGGGACCCGATAAACTCATCTTT
>TRDV1|TRDJ1|.|TRDD3
CALFYLGDHTDKLIF
TGTGCTCTCTTCTATCTGGGGGATCACACCGATAAACTCATCTTT
>TRDV1|TRDJ1|.|TRDD3
CALGELSVLWGIRGTDKLIF
TGTGCTCTTGGGGAACTAAGCGTTCTTTGGGGGATACGGGGCACCGATAAACTCATCTTT
>TRDV1|TRDJ1|.|.
CALGRGWGVDKLIF
TGTGCTCTTGGGAGGGGATGGGGGGTCGATAAACTCATCTTT
>TRDV1|TRDJ1|.|TRDD2
CALGEGFCGPSYAIGRGSYTDKLIF
TGTGCTCTTGGGGAAGGGTTTTGTGGTCCTTCCTACGCAATAGGGAGGGGGTCGTACACCGATAAACTCATCTTT
>TRAV29/DV5|TRDJ1|few|TRDD2
CAASSVIPTRGMGYTDKLIF
TGTGCAGCAAGCTCTGTTATTCCTACGAGAGGGATGGGGTACACCGATAAACTCATCTTT
>TRDV1|TRDJ1|.|.
CALGASVYAAGPDKLIF
TGTGCTCTTGGGGCCTCCGTCTACGCGGCTGGGCCCGATAAACTCATCTTT
>TRDV1|TRDJ1|.|.
CALGELFRAYADKLIF
TGTGCTCTTGGGGAACTATTCCGCGCCTACGCCGATAAACTCATCTTT
>TRDV1|TRDJ1|.|.
CALGEGSYNRPLYLYTDKLIF
TGTGCTCTTGGGGAAGGGTCCTACAACCGACCCTTGTACTTATACACCGATAAACTCATCTTT
>TRDV2|TRDJ1|few|TRDD3
CACDTDGATGGLKLIF
TGTGCCTGTGACACCGATGGGGCTACTGGGGGGCTGAAACTCATCTTT
>TRDV1|TRDJ1|once|.
CALGESYVRSDKLIF
TGTGCTCTTGGGGAATCGTATGTCAGGAGCGATAAACTCATCTTT
>TRDV1|TRDJ1|.|.
CALGELSPRSLPYTDKLIF
TGTGCTCTTGGGGAACTCTCTCCTCGTAGTTTACCGTACACCGATAAACTCATCTTT
>TRDV1|TRDJ1|.|TRDD3
CALGELDGMVGDTPDTDKLIF
TGTGCTCTTGGGGAATTGGATGGGATGGTGGGGGATACACCTGACACCGATAAACTCATCTTT
>TRDV1|TRDJ1|.|.
CALGELPSYTGDVRKLIF
TGTGCTCTTGGGGAACTCCCGTCCTACACTGGGGACGTAAGAAAACTCATCTTT
>TRDV1|TRDJ1|few|TRDD3
CALGGRGSTGGITPEKYTDKLIF
TGTGCTCTTGGGGGACGAGGGTCTACCGGGGGGATAACCCCCGAGAAATACACCGATAAACTCATCTTT
>TRDV2|TRDJ1|few|TRDD3
CACDTAGWGILQYTDKLIF
TGTGCCTGTGACACCGCGGGCTGGGGGATACTCCAGTACACCGATAAACTCATCTTT
>TRDV1|TRDJ1|few|TRDD3
CALGTPNRFRTGGYEYTDKLIF
TGTGCTCTTGGGACCCCGAATCGCTTTCGGACTGGGGGATACGAGTACACCGATAAACTCATCTTT
>TRAV29/DV5|TRDJ3|few|.
CAAWCWGPFTWDTRQMFF
TGTGCAGCCTGGTGCTGGGGACCCTTTACCTGGGACACCCGACAGATGTTTTTC
>TRDV2|TRDJ3|.|TRDD3
CACDTPSLLGDNKHFLTWDTRQMFF
TGTGCCTGTGACACCCCTTCACTACTGGGGGATAATAAGCACTTTCTTACCTGGGACACCCGACAGATGTTTTTC
>TRDV1|TRDJ1|few|.
CALEGGRDYTDKLIF
TGTGCTCTTGAGGGCGGACGAGATTACACCGATAAACTCATCTTT
>TRDV1|TRDJ1|.|TRDD3
CALGELGIPVLGDLPYTDKLIF
TGTGCTCTTGGGGAACTAGGAATCCCGGTACTGGGGGATCTGCCATACACCGATAAACTCATCTTT
>TRDV1|TRDJ1|few|TRDD3
CALGEPLPTLGDNTRPKLIF
TGTGCTCTTGGGGAACCGCTTCCTACACTGGGGGATAACACCCGCCCTAAACTCATCTTT
>TRDV1|TRDJ1|few|TRDD3
CALGELGLPNALGDSRYTDKLIF
TGTGCTCTTGGGGAACTTGGCCTTCCTAATGCACTGGGGGATTCTCGCTACACCGATAAACTCATCTTT
>TRDV1|TRDJ1|.|TRDD3
CALGRKVVARWGIPSTDKLIF
TGTGCTCTTGGGAGGAAAGTCGTTGCCCGCTGGGGGATACCGAGCACCGATAAACTCATCTTT
>TRDV1|TRDJ1|few|TRDD3
CALGESPAGYATDKLIF
TGTGCTCTTGGGGAATCCCCTGCCGGATACGCCACCGATAAACTCATCTTT
>TRDV1|TRDJ1|few|TRDD3
CALGEPTYWGIHTDKLIF
TGTGCTCTTGGGGAACCTACCTACTGGGGGATCCACACCGATAAACTCATCTTT
>TRDV1|TRDJ1|.|TRDD3
CALGCARTPLTGGSYTDKLIF
TGTGCTCTTGGGTGTGCACGAACCCCCCTAACTGGGGGATCCTACACCGATAAACTCATCTTT
>TRDV1|TRDJ1|.|TRDD3
CALGELWDTADKLIF
TGTGCTCTTGGGGAACTTTGGGATACGGCAGATAAACTCATCTTT
>TRDV2|TRDJ1|medium-sized|TRDD3
CACDRYWGQADKLIF
TGTGCCTGTGATAGGTACTGGGGGCAAGCCGATAAACTCATCTTT
>TRDV1|TRDJ1|.|TRDD3
CALGELGIRSYTDKLIF
TGTGCTCTTGGGGAACTGGGGATACGCTCTTACACCGATAAACTCATCTTT